The present T cell receptor beta chain was sequenced within a study of T cell responses to AZD1222 COVID-19 vaccine. The table came from immunoSEQ multiplex PCR; TCRdb's copy has only in-frame clones and leaves some out. The sample lists over 70,000 clones, 85% occurring once. The receptor's source is an adult in good health. This material consisted of peripheral blood, taken on day 0 of AZD1222 vaccination.

CDR3 protein: CASSIKRGSYEQYF. The CDR3 DNA sequence: TGTGCCAGTAGTATTAAGCGGGGGTCCTACGAGCAGTACTTC. The chain has TRBV19 and TRBJ2-7, with 8 bases matching TRBD2. V dropped 3 bases and J dropped 1; count of bases not matched to a gene: 2. CDR3 length: 14 residues. Germline CDR1 and CDR2: LNHDA and SQIVND (reference sequence). Full variable domain (missing parts from reference TRBV19 and TRBJ2-7): DGGITQSPKYLFRKEGQNVTLSCEQNLNHDAMYWYRQDPGQGLRLIYYSQIVNDFQKGDIAEGYSVSREKKESFPLTVTSAQKNPTAFYLCASSIKRGSYEQYFGPGTRLTVT.